The 10 T cell receptor beta chains given below trace back to one sample, sequenced in a study of shared clonotypes between healthy human individuals. The method was immunoSEQ multiplex PCR; TCRdb's version includes in-frame clones alone and lacks a portion of them. Of about 120,000 clones listed, 68% are singletons. Sequencing was done on a sample of memory CD8+ T cells sorted from blood. Subset noted: CD45RO+ cells pooled with CCR7-negative TemRA cells. These receptor sequences come from a woman aged 25 to 39 in good health.

The chain employs TRBV4-1 and TRBJ1-4; weak D call: TRBD1 (5 bases). The CDR3 has 15 residues. Germline CDR1 and CDR2: MGHRA and YSYEKL. Trimming cost V 1 base and J 7 bases, with 13 bases left between them. In nucleotides, the CDR3 is TGCGCCAGCAGCCAAGTTCAGGGTGAGGCTGAAAAACTGTTTTTT. Protein: CASSQVQGEAEKLFF.

The chain recombines TRBV5-8 with TRBJ2-1; D is possibly TRBD1 (6 bases). Germline lookup yields CDR1 SGHTS and CDR2 YDEGEE. Trimming took 4 bases from V and 1 from J, leaving 15 bases between them. The CDR3 runs 16 residues. The CDR3, as DNA: TGTGCCAGCAGCGATAAGGGACATTCTTCCTACAATGAGCAGTTCTTC. Translating gives CASSDKGHSSYNEQFF.

The V and J genes are TRBV13 and TRBJ1-2; 8 bases line up with TRBD1. The junction had 9 bases not matched to a gene; V was cut back by 6 bases and J by 6 bases. Germline V gives CDR1 PRHDT, CDR2 FYEKMQ (reference sequence). The CDR3 has 14 amino acids. Here the CDR3 reads CASRQLDREHGYTF. The CDR3 nucleotides read TGTGCCAGCAGACAACTGGACAGGGAGCATGGCTACACCTTC.

This clone was detected only once. V and J are TRBV2 and TRBJ2-5; tentative D call: TRBD2 (5 bases). This CDR3 is 17 amino acids long. The V gene's germline CDR1 is SNHLY and CDR2 FYNNEI. Trimming stripped 3 bases from V and 11 bases from J, with 28 bases between. The DNA of the CDR3 is TGTGCCAGCAGTGATCCCGGTGGGCGGTCCGATTCCTGGGAGCAGTACTTC. It specifies CASSDPGGRSDSWEQYF.

As for this clone: Since a far larger clone is one base different, this is likely a read error. The chain links TRBV6-4 to TRBJ2-2; TRBD2 aligns across 10 bases. The CDR3 totals 15 residues. With V trimmed by 3 bases and J by 3 bases, 1 base remained unmatched. CDR1 is MRHNA and CDR2 is SNTAGT in the germline V gene. CDR3 loop: CASSELAGDTGELFF. CDR3 sequence (DNA): TGTGCCAGCAGTGAGCTAGCGGGAGACACCGGGGAGCTGTTTTTT.

The table lists this clone with a few counts. This sequence joins TRBV19 and TRBJ2-1; 11 nucleotides match TRBD2. The length of the CDR3 is 18 residues. Germline CDR1 LNHDA, CDR2 SQIVND (reference sequence). V was clipped by 0 bases and J by 7 bases; unmatched bases: 11. In DNA, the CDR3 is TGTGCCAGTAGTATAGACTTTTCCCTAGCGGGAGGTATTAATGAGCAGTTCTTC. Translation gives CASSIDFSLAGGINEQFF.

Note on this clone: With only one base between it and a far larger clone, this is likely a read error. V gene TRBV11-3 combines with J gene TRBJ2-2; no firm D call. There are 15 residues in the CDR3. Germline-derived CDR1 and CDR2 are SGHNT and YENEEA. The CDR3 region has the DNA TGTGCCGGCAGCTTAGGGCGTGGGGACACCGGGGAGCTGTTTTTT. The encoded protein is CAGSLGRGDTGELFF.

The table lists this clone with a count of one. This sequence joins TRBV19 and TRBJ1-2; TRBD1 matches 9 bases. Germline values: CDR1 LNHDA, CDR2 SQIVND (reference sequence). The CDR3 runs 14 residues. J gave up 4 bases and V 4 bases, and 4 bases lay outside the gene matches. The chain's CDR3 is CASSTLDRGYGYTF. The CDR3 nucleotides read TGTGCCAGTAGTACACTGGACAGGGGCTATGGCTACACCTTC.

J is TRBJ1-1 and V is TRBV9; tentative D call: TRBD1 (5 bases). Germline assignment: CDR1 SGDLS and CDR2 YYNGEE. The CDR3 is made up of 16 amino acids. V lost 3 bases to trimming and J lost 2 bases, with 17 bases between them. The CDR3 protein is CASSAPPGGGNTEAFF. The CDR3 DNA reads TGTGCCAGCAGCGCCCCGCCCGGGGGAGGAAACACTGAAGCTTTCTTT.

This chain joins TRBV25-1 and TRBJ2-6, with a weak D call TRBD1 (5 bases). The length of the CDR3 is 17 residues. V was pared by 4 bases and J by 0 bases, with 13 bases between. Germline values: CDR1 MGHDK, CDR2 SYGVNS. CDR3 sequence: CASSVDSASSGANVLTF. The CDR3 DNA reads TGTGCCAGCAGTGTAGACAGTGCTAGCTCTGGGGCCAACGTCCTGACTTTC.